The T cell receptor beta chain under discussion was sequenced for a study of blood T cells in healthy people across ages. This CDR3 spans 13 amino acids. CDR1 is SQVTM and CDR2 is ANQGSEA in the germline V gene. V was trimmed by 6 bases and J by 10 bases, leaving 19 bases between them. With a J-beta primer mix and a sample-barcoded 5' primer, a second PCR ran roughly 6 to 11 cycles. TCRdb reprocessed the 5' RACE reads via MiXCR and lists one record per CDR3 protein. The sample has 700,000 to 850,000 distinct CDR3 sequences; less than 70% are singletons. This clonotype was recorded a few times. The sequencing sample was made of blood. The J gene is TRBJ2-1, the V gene TRBV29-1, with D possibly matching TRBD2 (6 bases). The clonotype comes from a man older than 75 in good health. This CDR3 reads CSVVRLVTDEQFF. The CDR3 bases are TGCAGCGTAGTTAGACTAGTTACCGACGAGCAGTTCTTC.